These 7 T cell receptor beta chains came from one sample sequenced in a study of cytomegalovirus exposure and HLA in healthy donors. Primers included in the PCR were 60 Vbeta and 13 Jbeta primers. Sequencing was performed with immunoSEQ multiplex PCR; in TCRdb, only in-frame clones are kept and a portion is missing. This sample has approximately 190,000 clones, with around 80% found just once. Sequencing was carried out using PBMCs. Receptors were obtained from a man in his forties or fifties in good health and CMV-seropositive.

This rearrangement joins TRBV7-2 to TRBJ2-5; TRBD2 matches 12 bases. V lost 6 bases, J lost 3 bases, and 14 bases stayed unmatched. CDR3 length equals 18 residues. Germline assignment: CDR1 SGHTA and CDR2 FQGNSA. The CDR3 nucleotides read TGTGCCAGCAGTCCCGGACCCCTAGCGGGGGGGCAGGAAGAGACCCAGTACTTC. It encodes CASSPGPLAGGQEETQYF.

J is TRBJ2-5 and V is TRBV10-1; TRBD1 matches 9 bases. The closer fit of TRBJ2-7 to the DNA end suggests the J call may be wrong. The CDR3 spans 13 residues. Germline V gives CDR1 WNHNN, CDR2 SYGVQD (reference sequence). For the CDR3, the DNA is TGCGCCAGCAGCCGGGACAGGGCAGTCGAGCAGTACTTC. The encoded protein is CASSRDRAVEQYF.

The chain links TRBV12-5 to TRBJ2-7, with D perhaps TRBD2 (5 bases). CDR1 and CDR2 from the germline V gene are LGHNT and FRNRAP. The V gene lost 6 bases and the J gene lost 3 bases, with 12 bases spanning the gap. The CDR3 has 13 amino acids. The CDR3 DNA reads as TGTGCTAGTGGGCGGGTAGGGATCTACGAGCAGTACTTC. Translated, it gives CASGRVGIYEQYF.

The chain has TRBV19 and TRBJ1-5; D ambiguous. The germline CDR1 and CDR2 sequences are LNHDA and SQIVND (reference sequence). The CDR3 length is 15 residues. Trimming left V 1 base short and J 5 bases short, with 12 bases between. CDR3: CASSIGARRDQPQHF. CDR3 in DNA: TGTGCCAGTAGTATAGGGGCGAGGAGGGATCAGCCCCAGCATTTT.

This clone has just one count. The chain is built from TRBV7-3 and TRBJ2-5; 9 bases map to TRBD1. The CDR3 contains 14 residues. Per the germline V gene, CDR1 is SGHTA and CDR2 is FQGTGA. J lost 1 base, V lost 3 bases, and 0 bases had no gene match. Written as DNA, the CDR3 is TGTGCCAGCAGCTTGACAGGGGGCCAAGAGACCCAGTACTTC. It yields the protein CASSLTGGQETQYF.

The chain links TRBV7-8 to TRBJ2-5; D perhaps matches TRBD2 (7 bases). The CDR3 is 16 residues long. Trimming shortened V by 1 base and J by 5 bases, and 17 bases separated the two germline ends. The germline V gene encodes CDR1 SGHVS and CDR2 FQNEAQ. The CDR3 reads CASSLGARGRGETQYF. DNA of the CDR3: TGTGCCAGCAGCTTAGGGGCGCGGGGGAGGGGGGAGACCCAGTACTTC. Variable domain in full (rest from reference TRBV7-8 and TRBJ2-5): GAGVSQSPRYKVAKRGQDVALRCDPISGHVSLFWYQQALGQGPEFLTYFQNEAQLDKSGLPSDRFFAERPEGSVSTLKIQRTQQEDSAVYLCASSLGARGRGETQYFGPGTRLLVL.

V is TRBV2 and J is TRBJ1-1; 9 bases map to TRBD1. The CDR3 extends over 15 amino acids. V trimming: 6 bases; J trimming: 3 bases; junction bases outside the gene matches: 8. Germline lookup yields CDR1 SNHLY and CDR2 FYNNEI. CDR3 nucleotide sequence: TGTGCCAGCAGCGGGACAGGGCAAAGGGACACTGAAGCTTTCTTT. Translation: CASSGTGQRDTEAFF.